This T cell receptor beta chain is drawn from a study of blood T cell repertoires in COVID-19. Whole-study context: There were acute and convalescent COVID-19 samples, and they came from the United States, Italy and Spain.

With 5 bases removed from V and 2 bases from J, the gap between germline ends came to 12 bases. CDR1 and CDR2 from the germline V gene are MNHEY and SVGAGI. This CDR3 contains 14 residues. In the study's own analysis: Nucleated cell number was recorded as an estimate derived from reference gene primer amplification. Sequencing was performed with immunoSEQ multiplex PCR; in TCRdb, only in-frame clones are kept and a portion is missing. V and J calls and clone size are copied from that table; D and trimming were computed from the DNA. The table has roughly 120,000 clones, approximately 80% seen once. This chain uses TRBV6-5 with TRBJ1-1, with TRBD1 as a possible D gene (5 bases). The receptor's source is an elderly woman with acute or convalescent COVID-19. The sample comprised peripheral blood. For the CDR3, the DNA is TGTGCCAGCAGTACCTCGGGGGGTAACACTGAAGCTTTCTTT. Its protein is CASSTSGGNTEAFF.